Below, 23 T cell receptor beta chains from the same sample are listed, as sequenced in a study of blood T cell repertoires in COVID-19. Data came from immunoSEQ multiplex PCR; TCRdb stores just in-frame clones and leaves some out. The sample consists of about 480,000 clones, 85% to 90% of them appearing once. Sequencing was performed on peripheral blood. All receptors come from a woman in her 50s with COVID-19, enrolled during active disease.

The genes are TRBV7-3 and TRBJ2-3; D is undetermined. This CDR3 region has 14 residues. Germline CDR1 SGHTA, CDR2 FQGTGA. Trimming stripped 1 base from V and 4 bases from J, with 9 bases between. The CDR3 DNA follows: TGTGCCAGCAGCTTAAATTTAGCAGCAGATACGCAGTATTTT. This gives the protein CASSLNLAADTQYF.

The chain joins TRBV9 to TRBJ1-1; 7 nucleotides agree with TRBD1. Trimming at V came to 4 bases and at J to 1 base, leaving 7 bases not matched to a gene. Germline CDR1 and CDR2: SGDLS and YYNGEE. The CDR3 is 15 residues long. The CDR3 DNA sequence: TGTGCCAGCAGCAACCTTCGGACAGGGAACACTGAAGCTTTCTTT. Translation gives CASSNLRTGNTEAFF.

For the CDR3, the DNA is TGTGCCAGCAGCTTTCCTCCAGGTGGACAAGAGACCCAGTACTTC. Translated, it gives CASSFPPGGQETQYF. This chain connects TRBV11-2 to TRBJ2-5; no firm D call. The CDR3 length is 15 residues. V dropped 3 bases and J dropped 2 bases, with 13 bases sitting between them. The germline CDR1 and CDR2 sequences are SGHAT and FQNNGV.

Notes on this clone: The identical CDR3 is also encoded by other nucleotide sequences in the sample. The J gene is TRBJ2-3, the V gene TRBV5-1; D unresolved. This CDR3 has 13 residues. Trimming pared 0 bases from V and 4 bases from J, leaving 6 bases between. Germline V gene sequence: CDR1 SGHRS, CDR2 YFSETQ. CDR3 region: CASSLGPPDTQYF. CDR3 nucleotide sequence: TGCGCCAGCAGCTTGGGGCCCCCAGATACGCAGTATTTT. Based on the CDR3 plus reference TRBV5-1 and TRBJ2-3, the full variable domain is KAGVTQTPRYLIKTRGQQVTLSCSPISGHRSVSWYQQTPGQGLQFLFEYFSETQRNKGNFPGRFSGRQFSNSRSEMNVSTLELGDSALYLCASSLGPPDTQYFGPGTRLTVL.

The chain employs TRBV2 and TRBJ2-1; 10 bases agree with TRBD2. The CDR3 spans 16 residues. V was pared by 7 bases and J by 9 bases, with 15 bases of the junction left unmatched. The germline gives CDR1 SNHLY, CDR2 FYNNEI. This chain's CDR3 is CASIDQTSGVRSEQFF. The CDR3 bases are TGTGCCAGCATTGACCAAACTAGCGGGGTACGGAGTGAGCAGTTCTTC.

The V and J genes are TRBV30 and TRBJ2-3; TRBD2 agrees at 8 bases. CDR3 length: 14 amino acids. V lost 4 bases, J lost 5 bases, and 8 bases stayed unmatched. The germline V gene has CDR1 GTSNPN and CDR2 SVGIG (reference sequence). The CDR3 sequence: CAWTSGGGGDTQYF. The CDR3 DNA is TGTGCCTGGACGAGCGGGGGCGGAGGAGATACGCAGTATTTT.

The V and J genes are TRBV6-5 and TRBJ1-6; D call uncertain. V was shortened by 8 bases and J by 8 bases, with 13 bases between the two germline ends. The CDR3 has 13 residues. The germline gives CDR1 MNHEY, CDR2 SVGAGI. The CDR3 coding sequence is TGTGCCAGCCAGCGCGGGGTAGATTCACCCCTCCACTTT. It translates to CASQRGVDSPLHF.

The CDR3 bases are TGTGCCAGTAGTCAATACGGGACAGACCTCTACGAGCAGTACTTC. It encodes CASSQYGTDLYEQYF. V and J are TRBV19 and TRBJ2-7; 7 nucleotides line up with TRBD1. V was pared by 5 bases and J by 3 bases, with 10 bases of the junction left unmatched. Germline V gene sequence: CDR1 LNHDA, CDR2 SQIVND (reference sequence). The CDR3 is 15 amino acids.

The chain carries TRBV27 and TRBJ2-7; TRBD1 matches 7 bases. V was clipped by 5 bases and J by 3 bases; unmatched bases: 7. The CDR3 loop spans 14 amino acids. Per germline, CDR1 MNHEY and CDR2 SMNVEV (reference sequence). CDR3 residues: CASSRQGDYYEQYF. The CDR3 DNA follows: TGTGCCAGCAGTCGACAGGGCGATTACTACGAGCAGTACTTC.

The chain is built from TRBV15 and TRBJ2-1; 10 positions agree with TRBD2. In germline, CDR1 is LNHNV, CDR2 YYDKDF (reference sequence). The CDR3 has 19 amino acids. The V gene end was trimmed by 1 base and the J gene end by 0 bases; junction bases not matched to a gene: 9. The CDR3 nucleotides read TGTGCCACCAGCAGAGTGCCTAGCGGGGGCCTTGGCTCCTACAATGAGCAGTTCTTC. It translates to CATSRVPSGGLGSYNEQFF.

The CDR3 reads CAWSPRGPETQYF. CDR3 nucleotide sequence: TGTGCCTGGAGTCCACGCGGCCCGGAGACCCAGTACTTC. The rearrangement joins TRBV30 to TRBJ2-5; D gene ambiguous. Trimming removed 2 bases from V and 5 bases from J, with 12 bases in between. Looked up from germline, CDR1 is GTSNPN and CDR2 is SVGIG (reference sequence). This CDR3 contains 13 residues. Variable domain in full (rest from reference TRBV30 and TRBJ2-5): SQTIHQWPATLVQPVGSPLSLECTVEGTSNPNLYWYRQAAGRGLQLLFYSVGIGQISSEVPQNLSASRPQDRQFILSSKKLLLSDSGFYLCAWSPRGPETQYFGPGTRLLVL.

This chain uses TRBV4-2 with TRBJ1-4; D is unclear. The CDR3 is 17 amino acids. Trimming left V 1 base short and J 4 bases short, with 16 bases between. In germline, CDR1 is LGHNA, CDR2 YNFKEQ. This CDR3 reads CASSQVGGRASNEKLFF. CDR3 bases: TGTGCCAGCAGCCAAGTGGGAGGAAGGGCGAGTAATGAAAAACTGTTTTTT.

This chain joins TRBV2 and TRBJ2-7; D is unclear. The germline V and J ends were trimmed by 7 bases and 0 bases, with 10 bases remaining between them. CDR3 size: 13 residues. Germline CDR1 is SNHLY and CDR2 is FYNNEI. The CDR3 sequence: CASKASSSYEQYF. CDR3 sequence (DNA): TGTGCCAGCAAGGCTTCTAGCTCCTACGAGCAGTACTTC.

The V gene is TRBV4-1, the J gene TRBJ2-7, with 12 bases aligning to TRBD2. This CDR3 comprises 15 residues. With 3 bases clipped from V and 2 bases from J, the junction kept 2 bases outside the gene matches. CDR1 is MGHRA and CDR2 is YSYEKL in the germline V gene. CDR3 DNA sequence: TGCGCCAGCAGCCACGCTAGCGGGGGGGCCTACGAGCAGTACTTC. Its protein is CASSHASGGAYEQYF.

The chain carries TRBV5-1 and TRBJ1-1, with D possibly TRBD1 on 5 matching bases. The CDR3 length is 13 residues. The germline CDR1 and CDR2 sequences are SGHRS and YFSETQ. With 3 bases removed from V and 6 bases from J, the gap between germline ends came to 12 bases. The CDR3 sequence: CASSSQGDAEAFF. The CDR3 region has the DNA TGCGCCAGCAGCTCCCAGGGTGATGCTGAAGCTTTCTTT.

The chain employs TRBV19 and TRBJ1-4; 10 nucleotides agree with TRBD1. The CDR3 consists of 15 residues. The germline V gene encodes CDR1 LNHDA and CDR2 SQIVND (reference sequence). Trimming cost V 1 base and J 8 bases; bases outside gene matches: 4. This CDR3 is CASSIVGTGDEKLFF. For the CDR3, the DNA is TGTGCCAGTAGTATAGTCGGGACAGGGGACGAAAAACTGTTTTTT.

This sequence joins TRBV4-1 and TRBJ1-1, with TRBD1 matching over 8 bases. The CDR3 totals 15 residues. The V gene end was trimmed by 4 bases and the J gene end by 4 bases; junction bases not matched to a gene: 8. Per the germline V gene, CDR1 is MGHRA and CDR2 is YSYEKL. As DNA, the CDR3 is TGCGCCAGCAGCCTCCCGAGGACAGGGATCACTGAAGCTTTCTTT. This sequence encodes CASSLPRTGITEAFF.

V is TRBV24-1 and J is TRBJ2-2; D might be TRBD2 (6 bases). This CDR3 has 14 amino acids. Germline loops: CDR1 KGHDR, CDR2 SFDVKD. Trimming removed 12 bases at V and 0 bases at J, with 13 bases between. The CDR3: CASRGGANTGELFF. The CDR3 DNA sequence: TGTGCCTCACGAGGCGGGGCGAACACCGGGGAGCTGTTTTTT.

The chain recombines TRBV5-1 with TRBJ1-4; 9 nucleotides align to TRBD1. With V trimmed by 4 bases and J by 10 bases, 11 bases remained unmatched. Germline-derived CDR1 and CDR2 are SGHRS and YFSETQ. The CDR3 consists of 15 residues. CDR3 in DNA: TGCGCCAGCAGCCCACCCCCGGACAGGGGAGGAAAACTGTTTTTT. Amino acid sequence: CASSPPPDRGGKLFF.

The rearrangement uses TRBV4-2 and TRBJ2-5; TRBD2 matches 8 bases. CDR3 size: 14 residues. Germline CDR1 reads LGHNA; CDR2 reads YNFKEQ. J gave up 3 bases and V 3 bases, and 3 bases lay outside the gene matches. CDR3 residues: CASSQGTRKETQYF. CDR3 bases: TGTGCCAGCAGCCAGGGGACTAGAAAAGAGACCCAGTACTTC.

DNA of the CDR3: TGTGCCAGCAGCTTAAGACCGGGAGAGACCCAGTACTTC. Translating gives CASSLRPGETQYF. The J gene is TRBJ2-5, the V gene TRBV7-2; D unclear. Germline V gives CDR1 SGHTA, CDR2 FQGNSA. Trimming cost V 2 bases and J 4 bases, with 8 bases left between them. The CDR3 consists of 13 residues.

The chain uses TRBV9 and TRBJ1-1; no firm D call. The V end lost 6 bases, the J end lost 0 bases, and 12 bases lay between the germline ends. The CDR3 runs 14 residues. Germline-derived CDR1 and CDR2 are SGDLS and YYNGEE. The CDR3 sequence is CASTLTGLNTEAFF. The CDR3 DNA sequence: TGTGCCAGCACTCTCACGGGGTTGAACACTGAAGCTTTCTTT.

The V call is TRBV6-5, the J call TRBJ2-1; D is unresolved. The germline CDR1 and CDR2 sequences are MNHEY and SVGAGI. The V gene lost 0 bases and the J gene lost 7 bases, with 7 bases spanning the gap. The CDR3 totals 13 residues. CDR3 in DNA: TGTGCCAGCAGTTACTCCCGTTCGAATGAGCAGTTCTTC. Translating it yields CASSYSRSNEQFF.